This T cell receptor beta chain was observed in a study of patients and donors after allogeneic stem cell transplantation (dated by TCRdb to 2020 to 2022). The germline V gene encodes CDR1 SGHVS and CDR2 FQNEAQ. From the cysteine up to the phenylalanine, the CDR3 has a length of 16 residues. The read is trimmed to its CDR3 DNA, 48 bases read in frame from base 1. The trim is 5 bases for V and 1 base for J, with a gap of 14 bases between the germline ends. This clonotype was seen only a few times. Its binding antigen is unknown. Per-base quality was not reported, and no clone a single base away is much larger than it. Library preparation was by RT-PCR. The instrument was a NextSeq 550. TCRdb cleaned the public reads at Q25 with fastp, built clones with MiXCR and kept in-frame beta chains. Every distinct CDR3 protein forms one entry, paired with its most common genes and DNA. The sample table records 900,000 to 1,000,000 distinct CDR3 sequences; roughly 17% of these occur just once. In total, the top ten clones hold 5.5% to 6.5% of the sample.

The TCR comes from a human donor who was either an allogeneic HSCT recipient or a stem cell or donor lymphocyte infusion donor (not recorded which). It is not recorded whose cells these are; they may come from a transplant donor. Recombination joined TRBV7-8 with TRBJ2-2, with TRBD1 perhaps the D gene, on 6 matching bases. The sample was blood, either unsorted or a sorted T cell fraction (not recorded which). The CDR3 loop reads CASSGPGHENTGELFF. In nucleotides, the sequence is TGTGCCAGCAGCGGACCGGGACACGAGAACACCGGGGAGCTGTTTTTT.